The rows below give T cell receptor beta chains drawn from one sample of a study of T cell responses to AZD1222 COVID-19 vaccine. Profiled with immunoSEQ multiplex PCR; TCRdb holds only in-frame clones, not every one. The data hold about 110,000 clones, with roughly nine tenths observed a single time. Sequences were derived from peripheral blood, sampled on day 0 of AZD1222 vaccination. The receptor set was obtained from an adult in good health. Both conserved end residues are part of each CDR3. The D gene is left open where the match is weak. Clone size is given for some rows only: seen once, a few or many times, or a class if the clone is expanded.

>TRBJ1-5|.|TRBV7-8|TRBD1
CASRLTGAWGNQPQHF
TGTGCCAGCAGGCTAACAGGGGCCTGGGGCAATCAGCCCCAGCATTTT
>TRBJ1-3|.|TRBV4-2|.
CASSQGFTDGNTIYF
TGTGCCAGCAGCCAAGGCTTTACAGACGGAAACACCATATATTTT
>TRBJ2-7|once|TRBV6-1|.
CASSLAVSYEQYF
TGTGCCAGCAGTTTAGCAGTCTCCTACGAGCAGTACTTC
>TRBJ1-1|.|TRBV25-1|.
CASSKDRTFLTEAFF
TGTGCCAGCAGTAAAGACCGTACCTTTCTCACTGAAGCTTTCTTT
>TRBJ1-3|.|TRBV7-8|.
CASSLVGDSPSGNTIYF
TGTGCCAGCAGCTTAGTCGGAGATTCACCCTCAGGAAACACCATATATTTT
>TRBJ2-2|.|TRBV2|TRBD1
CASSELGGQTNTGELFF
TGTGCCAGCAGTGAATTAGGGGGACAGACGAACACCGGGGAGCTGTTTTTT
>TRBJ1-2|.|TRBV7-2|TRBD1
CASSLVGQGNYGYTF
TGTGCCAGCAGCTTAGTAGGACAGGGTAACTATGGCTACACCTTC
>TRBJ1-3|few|TRBV7-9|.
CASSSTVRGTGNTIYF
TGTGCCAGCAGCTCAACGGTTCGGGGAACTGGAAACACCATATATTTT
>TRBJ1-1|.|TRBV4-3|TRBD1
CASSLGQDSTEAFF
TGCGCCAGCAGCCTAGGACAGGATAGCACTGAAGCTTTCTTT
>TRBJ1-5|.|TRBV6-5|.
CASSKAQGNQPQHF
TGTGCCAGCAGTAAGGCCCAGGGAAATCAGCCCCAGCATTTT
>TRBJ1-5|.|TRBV2|.
CASTLGVRQPQHF
TGTGCCAGCACCTTAGGGGTAAGGCAGCCCCAGCATTTT
>TRBJ2-5|.|TRBV2|.
CASSGASETQYF
TGTGCCAGCAGCGGAGCGTCAGAGACCCAGTACTTC
>TRBJ1-5|.|TRBV27|TRBD1
CASRPLDRDQPQHF
TGTGCCAGCAGACCCCTCGACAGGGATCAGCCCCAGCATTTT
>TRBJ1-1|.|TRBV5-1|TRBD1
CASSTDRATEAFF
TGCGCCAGCAGCACGGACAGGGCCACTGAAGCTTTCTTT
>TRBJ1-2|.|TRBV6-2/TRBV6-3|TRBD1
CASSYWTGTVNYGYTF
TGTGCCAGCAGTTACTGGACCGGGACAGTTAACTATGGCTACACCTTC
>TRBJ1-4|.|TRBV9|TRBD1
CASSRQGGSGEKLFF
TGTGCCAGCAGCAGGCAGGGGGGGAGCGGTGAAAAACTGTTTTTT
>TRBJ2-1|once|TRBV11-3|TRBD2
CASSSRGTSSNGEQFF
TGTGCCAGCAGCTCTAGAGGGACTAGCTCGAACGGTGAGCAGTTCTTC
>TRBJ1-1|.|TRBV7-9|.
CASSPKSPQGSTEAFF
TGTGCCAGCAGCCCCAAGAGCCCCCAGGGTAGCACTGAAGCTTTCTTT
>TRBJ1-1|.|TRBV3-1/TRBV3-2|.
CASSRGKYTEAFF
TGTGCCAGCAGCCGGGGAAAGTACACTGAAGCTTTCTTT
>TRBJ1-1|.|TRBV2|.
CASSFSRGNTEAFF
TGTGCCAGCAGTTTCAGCAGGGGGAACACTGAAGCTTTCTTT
>TRBJ1-1|.|TRBV10-3|TRBD1
CAIRPGTENTEAFF
TGTGCCATCAGACCCGGGACAGAGAACACTGAAGCTTTCTTT
>TRBJ1-6|.|TRBV9|TRBD1
CASSGGTGLRNSPLHF
TGTGCCAGCAGCGGGGGGACAGGGCTTCGGAATTCACCCCTCCACTTT
>TRBJ2-7|.|TRBV2|TRBD1
CARTSGQGGGQYF
TGTGCCAGAACCTCGGGACAGGGAGGTGGGCAGTACTTC
>TRBJ1-4|.|TRBV5-1|.
CASGSGQPGEKLFF
TGCGCCAGCGGCTCGGGCCAACCTGGGGAAAAACTGTTTTTT
>TRBJ2-7|.|TRBV3-1/TRBV3-2|TRBD1
CASSSSGTGFYEQYF
TGTGCCAGCAGCTCTTCCGGGACAGGGTTTTACGAGCAGTACTTC
>TRBJ2-1|.|TRBV2|TRBD1
CASSGDRGMDEQFF
TGTGCCAGCAGTGGAGACAGGGGGATGGATGAGCAGTTCTTC
>TRBJ2-3|.|TRBV18|.
CASGGTNTDTQYF
TGTGCCAGCGGAGGCACAAACACAGATACGCAGTATTTT
>TRBJ2-7|.|TRBV27|.
CASSLSRDSYEQYF
TGTGCCAGCAGTTTATCTCGGGACTCCTACGAGCAGTACTTC
>TRBJ1-3|.|TRBV6-5|.
CASSYSAVTGNTIYF
TGTGCCAGCAGTTACTCAGCGGTTACTGGAAACACCATATATTTT
>TRBJ1-4|.|TRBV7-2|.
CASSLVGGTNEKLFF
TGTGCCAGCAGCTTAGTGGGGGGAACTAATGAAAAACTGTTTTTT
>TRBJ2-5|.|TRBV5-1|.
CASIPLGGAGETQYF
TGCGCCAGCATTCCCCTAGGGGGGGCAGGGGAGACCCAGTACTTC
>TRBJ2-4|.|TRBV23-1|TRBD2
CASSRSGTSGSVAKNIQYF
TGCGCCAGCAGTCGATCCGGGACTAGCGGGAGTGTAGCCAAAAACATTCAGTACTTC
>TRBJ1-2|.|TRBV5-4|TRBD1
CASGKVGQGVANYGYTF
TGTGCCAGCGGAAAGGTGGGACAGGGGGTAGCTAACTATGGCTACACCTTC
>TRBJ2-3|.|TRBV10-2|.
CASRETSTDTQYF
TGCGCCAGCAGGGAGACTAGCACAGATACGCAGTATTTT
>TRBJ2-3|.|TRBV13|.
CASSLGTSTDTQYF
TGTGCCAGCAGCTTAGGGACCAGCACAGATACGCAGTATTTT
>TRBJ2-3|.|TRBV6-5|.
CASSRNPTLYTQYF
TGTGCCAGCAGTCGAAACCCTACCCTGTATACGCAGTATTTT
>TRBJ1-2|.|TRBV6-1|.
CASSEGFYRGYGYTF
TGTGCCAGCAGTGAAGGGTTCTACCGGGGCTATGGCTACACCTTC
>TRBJ2-7|.|TRBV11-2|TRBD2
CASSLVAGLSYEQYF
TGTGCCAGCAGCTTAGTAGCGGGTCTCTCCTACGAGCAGTACTTC
>TRBJ1-1|.|TRBV5-1|.
CASSPGGGTEAFF
TGCGCCAGCAGCCCGGGCGGGGGCACTGAAGCTTTCTTT
>TRBJ1-2|.|TRBV6-5|.
CASSYGLATTGKGYTF
TGTGCCAGCAGTTACGGCCTGGCGACAACCGGCAAGGGCTACACCTTC
>TRBJ2-3|.|TRBV5-1|TRBD2
CASTSGGQSTDTQYF
TGCGCCAGCACAAGCGGGGGGCAGAGCACAGATACGCAGTATTTT